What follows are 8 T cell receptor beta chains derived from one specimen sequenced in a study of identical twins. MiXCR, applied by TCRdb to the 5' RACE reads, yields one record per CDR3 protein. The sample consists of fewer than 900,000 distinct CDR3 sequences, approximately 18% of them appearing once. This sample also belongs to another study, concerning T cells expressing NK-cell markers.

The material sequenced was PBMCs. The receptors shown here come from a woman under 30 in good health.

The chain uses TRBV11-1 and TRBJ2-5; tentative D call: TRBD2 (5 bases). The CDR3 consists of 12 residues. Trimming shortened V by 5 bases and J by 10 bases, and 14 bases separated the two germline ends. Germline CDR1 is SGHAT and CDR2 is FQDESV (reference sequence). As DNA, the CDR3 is TGTGCCAGCAGCCTGGACGGACTCGGCCAGTACTTC. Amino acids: CASSLDGLGQYF.

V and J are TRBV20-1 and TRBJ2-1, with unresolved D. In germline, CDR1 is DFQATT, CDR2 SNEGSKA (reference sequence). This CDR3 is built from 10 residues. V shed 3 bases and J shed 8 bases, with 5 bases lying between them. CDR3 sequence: CSASLDEQFF. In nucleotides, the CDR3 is TGCAGTGCTAGTCTGGATGAGCAGTTCTTC.

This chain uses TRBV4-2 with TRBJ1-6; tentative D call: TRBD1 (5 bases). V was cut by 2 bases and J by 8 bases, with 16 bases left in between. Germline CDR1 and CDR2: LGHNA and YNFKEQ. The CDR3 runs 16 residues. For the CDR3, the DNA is TGTGCCAGCAGCCAACTGGGAGGACGGGGGGATTCACCCCTCCACTTT. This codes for CASSQLGGRGDSPLHF.

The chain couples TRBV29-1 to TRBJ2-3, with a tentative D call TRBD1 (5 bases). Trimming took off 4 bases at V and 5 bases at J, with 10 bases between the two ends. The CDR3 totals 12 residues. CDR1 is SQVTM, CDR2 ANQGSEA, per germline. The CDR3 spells CSVGQLGDTQYF. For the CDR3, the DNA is TGCAGCGTTGGACAGTTAGGAGATACGCAGTATTTT.

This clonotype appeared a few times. The CDR3 region is CASRDTVGPYEQYF. The DNA of the CDR3 is TGTGCCAGCAGGGACACCGTGGGACCCTACGAGCAGTACTTC. The rearrangement uses TRBV2 and TRBJ2-7; possibly TRBD1 or TRBD2 for D (5 bases each). V was trimmed by 6 bases and J by 2 bases, leaving 14 bases between them. The CDR3 covers 14 residues. Germline values: CDR1 SNHLY, CDR2 FYNNEI.

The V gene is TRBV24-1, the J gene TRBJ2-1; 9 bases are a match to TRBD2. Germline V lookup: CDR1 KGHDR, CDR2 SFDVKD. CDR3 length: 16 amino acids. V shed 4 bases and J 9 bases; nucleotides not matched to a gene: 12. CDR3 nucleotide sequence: TGTGCCACCAGTGACCCCCATAGCGGGAGAGGGGTTGAGCAGTTCTTC. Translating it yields CATSDPHSGRGVEQFF.

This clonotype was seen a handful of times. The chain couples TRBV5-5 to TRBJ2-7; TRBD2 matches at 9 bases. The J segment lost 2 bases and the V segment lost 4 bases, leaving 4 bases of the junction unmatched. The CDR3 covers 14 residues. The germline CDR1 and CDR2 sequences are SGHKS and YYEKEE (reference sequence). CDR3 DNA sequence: TGTGCCAGCAGCAAGCTAGCGGGGCCCTACGAGCAGTACTTC. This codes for CASSKLAGPYEQYF.

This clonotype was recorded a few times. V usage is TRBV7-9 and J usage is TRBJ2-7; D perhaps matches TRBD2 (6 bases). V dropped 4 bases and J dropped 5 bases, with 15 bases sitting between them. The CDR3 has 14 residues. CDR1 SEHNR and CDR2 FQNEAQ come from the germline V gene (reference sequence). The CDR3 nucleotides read TGTGCCAGCAGCTCCACTAGCCGAAGAAACGAGCAGTACTTC. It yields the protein CASSSTSRRNEQYF.